One sample yielded the 6 T cell receptor beta chains listed below, sequenced in a study of CD8 T cells in Susac syndrome. RNA totalling roughly 0.45 to 1 ug underwent reverse transcription with random hexamers. TCRdb re-analysed the immunoSEQ multiplex PCR reads in MiXCR, keeping a single row per CDR3 protein. Of around 99,000 distinct CDR3 sequences listed, 95% to 98% are singletons. The source material was CD4+ T cells from PBMCs. These receptors were collected from a human donor in good health.

This chain joins TRBV20-1 and TRBJ2-4, with D possibly matching TRBD2 (6 bases). Germline lookup yields CDR1 DFQATT and CDR2 SNEGSKA (reference sequence). This CDR3 region has 14 residues. The V and J ends lost 2 bases and 0 bases respectively, with 8 bases between them. CDR3 nucleotide sequence: TGCAGTGCTAGAACGGGGGAAGCCAAAAACATTCAGTACTTC. This gives the protein CSARTGEAKNIQYF.

The chain uses TRBV28 and TRBJ1-1, with D unresolved. CDR1 MDHEN and CDR2 SYDVKM come from the germline V gene. CDR3 length: 12 residues. The germline V and J ends were trimmed by 6 bases and 2 bases, with 7 bases remaining between them. The CDR3 DNA reads TGTGCCAGCAGAACGGCAAACACTGAAGCTTTCTTT. This encodes CASRTANTEAFF.

This chain links TRBV23-1 with TRBJ1-5; D remains ambiguous. TRBV23-1 is an open reading frame, and its role is uncertain. The CDR3 is 12 amino acids. Trimming removed 6 bases at V and 3 bases at J, with 6 bases between. Written as DNA, the CDR3 is TGCGCCAGCAGGGCCCTCAATCAGCCCCAGCATTTT. This gives the protein CASRALNQPQHF.

The chain joins TRBV2 to TRBJ2-4; D perhaps matches TRBD1 (6 bases). The ends were cut back, 8 bases at V and 1 base at J, with 9 bases in the middle. The germline V gene has CDR1 SNHLY and CDR2 FYNNEI. The CDR3 is made up of 13 amino acids. In nucleotides, the CDR3 is TGTGCCAGCTCAGGGGAGGCCAAAAACATTCAGTACTTC. As protein: CASSGEAKNIQYF. Based on the CDR3 plus reference TRBV2 and TRBJ2-4, the full variable domain is EPEVTQTPSHQVTQMGQEVILRCVPISNHLYFYWYRQILGQKVEFLVSFYNNEISEKSEIFDDQFSVERPDGSNFTLKIRSTKLEDSAMYFCASSGEAKNIQYFGAGTRLSVL.

This clonotype was seen just once. The chain is built from TRBV6-4 and TRBJ2-3; D remains unclear. The germline V gene encodes CDR1 MRHNA and CDR2 SNTAGT. CDR3 size: 12 residues. V shed 2 bases and J shed 8 bases, with 8 bases lying between them. The CDR3 nucleotides read TGTGCCAGCAGTGACGGCGTAGGTACGCAGTATTTT. Protein: CASSDGVGTQYF.

The chain employs TRBV29-1 and TRBJ2-2; perhaps D is TRBD1 or TRBD2 (6 bases each). Trimming took 6 bases from V and 4 from J, leaving 12 bases between them. There are 13 residues in the CDR3. Germline CDR1 is SQVTM and CDR2 is ANQGSEA. The CDR3 region is CSVRGPVTGELFF. CDR3 bases: TGCAGCGTCCGGGGGCCAGTCACCGGGGAGCTGTTTTTT.